Shown below are 13 T cell receptor beta chains from a single sample sequenced in a study of T-cell memory formation after mild COVID-19. TCRdb fed the 5' RACE reads into MiXCR, producing one record per CDR3 protein. The sample consists of 400,000 or so distinct CDR3 sequences, 20% to 25% of them appearing once. The specimen was PBMCs or a T cell subset sorted from them (not recorded which). These receptor sequences come from an adult woman who had mild COVID-19 (a few samples of this study predate the infection). Cell type and time point are not known.

This clonotype was counted at least ten times. The V and J genes are TRBV6-5 and TRBJ2-7; a weak D match, TRBD1 (6 bases). The germline V gene has CDR1 MNHEY and CDR2 SVGAGI. V lost 5 bases to trimming and J lost 2 bases, with 13 bases between them. The CDR3 sequence is 14 residues long. CDR3 residues: CASSPRDNAYEQYF. In DNA, the CDR3 is TGTGCCAGCAGTCCCCGGGACAACGCCTACGAGCAGTACTTC.

This clonotype was counted between two and nine times. The genes are TRBV7-2 and TRBJ1-3; 7 bases agree with TRBD1. The CDR3 runs 15 residues. Germline V gene data show CDR1 as SGHTA and CDR2 as FQGNSA. V lost 4 bases to trimming and J lost 0 bases; unmatched junction nucleotides: 3. Here the CDR3 DNA reads TGTGCCAGCAGCTCGACAGGGACCTCTGGAAACACCATATATTTT. Protein product: CASSSTGTSGNTIYF.

The rearrangement links TRBV12-3 or TRBV12-4 to TRBJ2-1, with 15 bases that match TRBD2. The CDR3 sequence is 16 residues long. V was clipped by 4 bases and J by 15 bases; unmatched bases: 13. CDR3 protein: CASSSHQRTSGGVLFF. DNA of the CDR3: TGTGCCAGCAGTTCACACCAACGGACTAGCGGGGGGGTTCTGTTCTTC.

This clonotype has only a few counts. Compared with germline, one end of the junction differs, possibly owing to a read error. This chain joins TRBV12-3 or TRBV12-4 and TRBJ2-1; D unresolved. The CDR3 covers 13 residues. The CDR3 is CASSGVAYTEQFF. CDR3 coding DNA: TGTGCCAGCAGTGGCGTCGCCTACACTGAGCAGTTCTTC.

This clonotype was observed a handful of times. The rearrangement joins TRBV12-3 or TRBV12-4 to TRBJ2-3; no clear D. There are 15 residues in the CDR3. V was trimmed by 2 bases and J by 6 bases, leaving 15 bases between them. The CDR3 is CASSLTFRLEDTQYF. The CDR3 nucleotides read TGTGCCAGCAGTTTAACTTTTAGACTGGAGGATACGCAGTATTTT.

The rearrangement links TRBV20-1 to TRBJ2-5, with D uncertain. The germline V gene encodes CDR1 DFQATT and CDR2 SNEGSKA (reference sequence). Trimming stripped 6 bases from V and 2 bases from J, with 13 bases between. The CDR3 runs to 13 residues. The CDR3 is CSAELVEQETQYF. CDR3 in DNA: TGCAGTGCGGAATTAGTGGAACAAGAGACCCAGTACTTC.

This clonotype was recorded a few times. V usage is TRBV7-2 and J usage is TRBJ2-3; D may correspond to TRBD1 or TRBD2 (6 bases each). The CDR3 runs 17 residues. V lost 2 bases to trimming and J lost 2 bases, with 17 bases between them. Germline V lookup: CDR1 SGHTA, CDR2 FQGNSA. Here the CDR3 reads CASSLLGGRMATDTQYF. CDR3 nucleotide sequence: TGTGCCAGCAGCTTATTAGGGGGGCGCATGGCCACAGATACGCAGTATTTT.

Regarding this clonotype: Germline is not matched at one junction end, which may reflect a read error. The chain joins TRBV12-3 or TRBV12-4 to TRBJ2-3, with TRBD2 as a possible D gene (6 bases). The CDR3 has 14 residues. The CDR3 sequence: CATRDSNAPDTQCF. For the CDR3, the DNA is TGTGCCACCCGGGACTCTAATGCTCCAGATACGCAGTGTTTT.

The chain employs TRBV12-3 or TRBV12-4 and TRBJ2-7; weak D call: TRBD2 (5 bases). With 2 bases removed from V and 3 bases from J, the gap between germline ends came to 11 bases. The CDR3 totals 14 residues. The CDR3 loop reads CASSLSGRSYEQYF. The CDR3 bases are TGTGCCAGCAGTTTAAGCGGCAGGAGCTACGAGCAGTACTTC.

This clonotype was seen at least ten times. The chain links TRBV20-1 to TRBJ2-5; no clear D. V was cut by 5 bases and J by 5 bases, with 18 bases left in between. The CDR3 extends over 14 amino acids. Germline values: CDR1 DFQATT, CDR2 SNEGSKA (reference sequence). For the CDR3, the DNA is TGCAGTGCTCCCCTTTCCTCTATCTTGGAGACCCAGTACTTC. This sequence encodes CSAPLSSILETQYF.

This rearrangement joins TRBV7-9 to TRBJ2-1; D may correspond to TRBD1 or TRBD2 (6 bases each). This CDR3 has 11 amino acids. The germline V gene encodes CDR1 SEHNR and CDR2 FQNEAQ (reference sequence). V lost 7 bases to trimming and J lost 8 bases, with 9 bases between them. For the CDR3, the DNA is TGTGCCAGCAAGGGGGAGGATGAGCAGTTCTTC. Encoded protein: CASKGEDEQFF.

This clonotype was detected once. This chain links TRBV6-6 with TRBJ2-2; D might be TRBD1 or TRBD2, each matching 5 bases. The germline V gene has CDR1 MNHNY and CDR2 SVGAGI (reference sequence). V was trimmed by 7 bases and J by 6 bases, leaving 21 bases between them. The CDR3 contains 16 residues. The CDR3 region has the DNA TGTGCCAGCACCTCCTTCGGGGCGCTCACCCCCGGGGAGCTGTTTTTT. Translation gives CASTSFGALTPGELFF.

The chain couples TRBV25-1 to TRBJ2-1; no definite D call. The CDR3 covers 13 residues. Trimming took off 3 bases at V and 5 bases at J, with 8 bases between the two ends. Germline loops: CDR1 MGHDK, CDR2 SYGVNS. This CDR3 reads CASSEGWDNEQFF. CDR3 bases: TGTGCCAGCAGTGAGGGATGGGACAATGAGCAGTTCTTC.